The clone carrying this T cell receptor (beta chain) was seen only once. This sample is drawn from a study of T cells after yellow fever vaccination. V lost 0 bases to trimming and J lost 1 base, with 10 bases between them. The CDR3 consists of 14 residues. CDR1 and CDR2 from the germline V gene are GTSNPN and SVGIG (reference sequence). MiXCR, applied by TCRdb to the 5' RACE reads, yields one record per CDR3 protein. The sample consists of roughly 500,000 distinct CDR3 sequences, around 21% of them appearing once. This specimen was PBMCs, taken 15 days after the yellow fever booster vaccination. This sequence joins TRBV30 and TRBJ2-7; D is perhaps TRBD1 (6 bases). The clonotype originates from a man between 25 and 39 years old who received the YFV17D yellow fever vaccine. The CDR3 DNA reads as TGTGCCTGGAGTGTAATCCAGGGGTCCTACGAGCAGTACTTC. Its protein is CAWSVIQGSYEQYF.